This T cell receptor (beta chain) was recovered during a study of shared clonotypes between healthy human individuals. Sequencing used immunoSEQ multiplex PCR; TCRdb keeps in-frame clones, though not all of them. The sample includes around 1,100,000 clones, about 72% of them seen just once. V was shortened by 0 bases and J by 8 bases, with 9 bases between the two germline ends. From germline, CDR1 is SGHRS and CDR2 YFSETQ. This CDR3 comprises 13 residues. The chain recombines TRBV5-1 with TRBJ2-1; tentative D call: TRBD1 (6 bases). This TCR was recovered from a man aged 18 to 35 in good health. Some clones in this sample may be carry-over from other donors' samples. Sequences were obtained from memory CD4+ T cells from PBMCs. Subset meaning: CD45RA-negative fraction. The DNA for the CDR3 is TGCGCCAGCAGCTTGGAACAGGGCTATGAGCAGTTCTTC. Encoded protein: CASSLEQGYEQFF.